This TCR beta chain was sequenced in a study of T cell repertoires in cytomegalovirus infection (dated by TCRdb to 2018 to 2020). About the study as a whole: The HLA type of each donor mattered for the analysis, because public TCR beta signatures pointed to carriage of CMV infection along with the matching HLA type. Here is what the overall study found, with its caveats: In the ex vivo response, HLA-C-restricted CMV-specific TCR beta clonotypes were dominant, and in two of eight donors the single most frequent clonotype came from this HLA-C-restricted group. Cumulative frequency of public TCR beta family members discriminated carriers of CMV infection plus the relevant HLA type in this cohort and an independent 352-donor cohort.

This clonotype was seen repeatedly, ten times or more. Its antigen is unknown. No much larger clonotype is one base removed from it; base qualities were not supplied. The run used an Illumina HiSeq 1500. The raw public data were reprocessed by TCRdb itself: fastp quality trimming at Q25, MiXCR clonotype calling, in-frame beta chains only. CDR3 protein duplicates are merged, each entry listing the most common genes and DNA. The sample contains fewer than 200,000 distinct CDR3 sequences, approximately 9.6% of them found a single time. The top ten constitute about 4.2% of the sample. Trimming removed 6 bases from V and 4 bases from J; the gene matches leave 4 bases unexplained. Including the terminal cysteine and phenylalanine, the CDR3 comprises 15 residues. The entry retains the CDR3 DNA only, 45 bases that are in frame from base 1. The germline V gene specifies SGHTA as CDR1 and FQGNSA as CDR2.

Sequenced: PBMCs. The chain uses TRBV7-2 and TRBJ1-6, and 9 bases in between align with TRBD1. The sequence was collected from a human donor in good health (CMV status not recorded). Some clones in this sample may be carry-over from other donors' samples. The DNA reads as follows: TGTGCCAGCAGGGGACAGGGCGGGTATAATTCACCCCTCCACTTT. The resulting protein is CASRGQGGYNSPLHF.